This record concerns one T cell receptor beta chain sequence. This entry comes from a study of cytomegalovirus exposure and HLA in healthy donors. The germline V gene encodes CDR1 MNHEY and CDR2 SVGAGI. This CDR3 contains 15 residues. Trimming at V came to 0 bases and at J to 1 base, leaving 1 base not matched to a gene. This PCR relied on a set of 60 Vbeta primers and 13 Jbeta primers. TCRdb keeps only in-frame clones here, not all; method: immunoSEQ multiplex PCR. The sample includes more than 150,000 clones, roughly 85% of them seen just once. The sequencing sample was made of PBMCs. The clonotype was recovered from a man aged 18 to 29 in good health and CMV-seropositive. The rearrangement links TRBV6-5 to TRBJ2-5; 8 bases align to TRBD1. The CDR3 coding sequence is TGTGCCAGCAGTTACTCGGGGACAGGCCAAGAGACCCAGTACTTC. It specifies CASSYSGTGQETQYF.